The 28 T cell receptor beta chains given below trace back to one sample, sequenced in a study of T cell responses to AZD1222 COVID-19 vaccine. Sequencing used immunoSEQ multiplex PCR; TCRdb keeps in-frame clones, though not all of them. The sample includes 95,000 to 150,000 clones, 85% to 90% of them seen just once. The input for sequencing was peripheral blood, taken on day 0 of AZD1222 vaccination. The receptors were sampled from an adult in good health.

The CDR3, as DNA: TGCGCCAGCAGCTCCGGGGCCTCCTACGAGCAGTACTTC. This encodes CASSSGASYEQYF. The V and J genes are TRBV5-1 and TRBJ2-7; either TRBD1 or TRBD2 may supply D (5 bases each). The CDR3 is 13 amino acids. V lost 3 bases and J lost 0, with 7 bases in between. Germline values: CDR1 SGHRS, CDR2 YFSETQ.

This chain joins TRBV7-6 and TRBJ1-3; no reliable D call. Germline-derived CDR1 and CDR2 are SGHVS and FNYEAQ. This CDR3 spans 15 amino acids. Trimming left V 3 bases short and J 0 bases short, with 9 bases between. CDR3 nucleotide sequence: TGTGCCAGCAGCTTTTCGGACGCCTCTGGAAACACCATATATTTT. Translated: CASSFSDASGNTIYF.

The CDR3 DNA reads TGCAGCGTTGGGAGACTAGCTACGGTCAATGAGCAGTTCTTC. Residues: CSVGRLATVNEQFF. This rearrangement joins TRBV29-1 to TRBJ2-1; 7 positions agree with TRBD2. V was pared by 4 bases and J by 6 bases, with 9 bases of the junction left unmatched. This CDR3 spans 14 amino acids. Germline V gene data show CDR1 as SQVTM and CDR2 as ANQGSEA.

The rearrangement links TRBV3-1 (or the pseudogene TRBV3-2) to TRBJ1-2, with 11 nucleotides matching TRBD1. The germline gives CDR1 LGHDT, CDR2 YNNKEL (reference sequence). The CDR3 is 15 amino acids. V lost 4 bases and J lost 2; bases outside the gene matches: 3. CDR3 in DNA: TGTGCCAGCAGCCCCGGACAGGGGGCGAACTATGGCTACACCTTC. This gives the protein CASSPGQGANYGYTF.

This clone came up once. The V call is TRBV6-5, the J call TRBJ1-1, with TRBD1 matching over 8 bases. This CDR3 spans 14 amino acids. Germline CDR1 reads MNHEY; CDR2 reads SVGAGI. The junction had 8 bases not matched to a gene; V was cut back by 6 bases and J by 5 bases. In DNA form, the CDR3 reads TGTGCCAGCAGAGACAGGGGAAAGGTGACTGAAGCTTTCTTT. It translates to CASRDRGKVTEAFF.

In its sample, this clone was seen a few times. The chain has TRBV18 and TRBJ2-3; 10 bases fit TRBD1. This CDR3 is 16 amino acids long. With 2 bases clipped from V and 3 bases from J, the junction kept 5 bases outside the gene matches. Germline V lookup: CDR1 KGHSH, CDR2 LQKENI. The CDR3 here is CASSPFGQGVTDTQYF. CDR3 DNA: TGTGCCAGCTCACCATTCGGACAGGGGGTTACAGATACGCAGTATTTT.

The chain combines TRBV5-1 with TRBJ2-7; the D gene is possibly TRBD1 (5 bases). Germline-derived CDR1 and CDR2 are SGHRS and YFSETQ. V was clipped by 0 bases and J by 0 bases, with 10 bases between them. CDR3 size: 15 residues. The CDR3 coding sequence is TGCGCCAGCAGCTTGGTAGCAGGGATCTCCTACGAGCAGTACTTC. It encodes CASSLVAGISYEQYF.

This rearrangement joins TRBV19 to TRBJ1-5; 10 bases line up with TRBD1. The CDR3 is made up of 16 amino acids. CDR1 LNHDA and CDR2 SQIVND come from the germline V gene (reference sequence). V lost 5 bases, J lost 3 bases, and 7 bases stayed unmatched. CDR3 bases: TGTGCCAGTAGTGCAACGACAGGGGGCCACAATCAGCCCCAGCATTTT. It translates to CASSATTGGHNQPQHF.

J is TRBJ2-4 and V is TRBV30, with D tentatively TRBD2 (6 bases). Trimming removed 1 base from V and 6 bases from J, with 13 bases in between. Germline CDR1 is GTSNPN and CDR2 is SVGIG (reference sequence). CDR3 length: 14 residues. CDR3: CAWSGGLRPNIQYF. DNA of the CDR3: TGTGCCTGGAGTGGAGGACTAAGGCCAAACATTCAGTACTTC. The full variable domain, in which reference TRBV30 and TRBJ2-4 provide the parts outside the CDR3, is SQTIHQWPATLVQPVGSPLSLECTVEGTSNPNLYWYRQAAGRGLQLLFYSVGIGQISSEVPQNLSASRPQDRQFILSSKKLLLSDSGFYLCAWSGGLRPNIQYFGAGTRLSVL.

The V and J genes are TRBV9 and TRBJ1-3; 9 bases line up with TRBD1. This CDR3 contains 17 residues. Losses at the gene ends were 1 base for V and 2 bases for J; bases not matched to a gene: 7. Germline loops: CDR1 SGDLS, CDR2 YYNGEE. CDR3 sequence (DNA): TGTGCCAGCAGCGTATCCACAGGGGGCATCGCTGGAAACACCATATATTTT. Translating it yields CASSVSTGGIAGNTIYF.

This clone was seen only once. The chain links TRBV12-3 or TRBV12-4 to TRBJ2-1; D is unclear. V lost 2 bases and J lost 8, with 10 bases in between. The length of the CDR3 is 13 residues. This CDR3 reads CASSLRPTDEQFF. The DNA of the CDR3 is TGTGCCAGCAGTTTACGGCCTACCGATGAGCAGTTCTTC.

The V and J genes are TRBV5-1 and TRBJ1-6, with TRBD1 identical over 10 bases. The CDR3 spans 16 residues. From germline, CDR1 is SGHRS and CDR2 YFSETQ. V gave up 0 bases and J gave up 7 bases; unmatched junction bases: 4. The chain's CDR3 is CASSLGTGGKNSPLHF. In DNA, the CDR3 is TGCGCCAGCAGCTTGGGGACAGGGGGTAAGAATTCACCCCTCCACTTT.

This sequence joins TRBV5-1 and TRBJ1-3, with D possibly being TRBD1 (5 bases). In germline, CDR1 is SGHRS, CDR2 YFSETQ. Trimming stripped 4 bases from V and 0 bases from J, with 14 bases between. CDR3 size: 16 residues. Written as DNA, the CDR3 is TGCGCCAGCAGCGTCTCGGGACCGTCCTCTGGAAACACCATATATTTT. Its protein is CASSVSGPSSGNTIYF. The whole variable domain, remainder taken from reference TRBV5-1 and TRBJ1-3, is KAGVTQTPRYLIKTRGQQVTLSCSPISGHRSVSWYQQTPGQGLQFLFEYFSETQRNKGNFPGRFSGRQFSNSRSEMNVSTLELGDSALYLCASSVSGPSSGNTIYFGEGSWLTVV.

The V call is TRBV9, the J call TRBJ2-3; D tentatively reads TRBD1 or TRBD2 (5 bases each). The V end was cut by 1 base, the J end by 0 bases, with 6 bases between. The CDR3 has 14 residues. Germline-derived CDR1 and CDR2 are SGDLS and YYNGEE. The CDR3: CASSVRGSTDTQYF. The CDR3 nucleotides are TGTGCCAGCAGCGTACGGGGCAGCACAGATACGCAGTATTTT.

This rearrangement joins TRBV5-4 to TRBJ2-7, with 10 bases aligning to TRBD2. This CDR3 has 18 amino acids. The J segment lost 6 bases and the V segment lost 3 bases, leaving 18 bases of the junction unmatched. From germline, CDR1 is SGHNT and CDR2 YYREEE (reference sequence). CDR3 region: CASSSRVGLADGGGEQYF. As DNA, the CDR3 is TGTGCCAGCAGCTCCCGGGTTGGACTAGCGGATGGGGGTGGCGAGCAGTACTTC. Full variable domain (missing parts from reference TRBV5-4 and TRBJ2-7): ETGVTQSPTHLIKTRGQQVTLRCSSQSGHNTVSWYQQALGQGPQFIFQYYREEENGRGNFPPRFSGLQFPNYSSELNVNALELDDSALYLCASSSRVGLADGGGEQYFGPGTRLTVT.

Of note for this clone: Sequence at one end of the junction differs from germline and may be a read error. V is TRBV25-1 and J is TRBJ1-1; D possibly corresponds to TRBD1 (5 bases). The germline V gene has CDR1 MGHDK and CDR2 SYGVNS. This CDR3 region has 11 residues. CDR3 DNA: TGTGCCAGCCGGTTTGGGGCTGAGGCTTTCTTT. The encoded protein is CASRFGAEAFF.

The rearrangement links TRBV6-5 to TRBJ1-3; no clear D gene. Germline lookup yields CDR1 MNHEY and CDR2 SVGAGI. Trimming removed 6 bases at V and 6 bases at J, with 12 bases between. This CDR3 comprises 13 residues. The CDR3 DNA follows: TGTGCCAGCAGAGGAGGGCTGGAAAACACCATATATTTT. Translation gives CASRGGLENTIYF.

Comments on this clone: Other nucleotide sequences in the sample specify the same CDR3. V gene TRBV18 combines with J gene TRBJ2-1; no clear D. V lost 3 bases to trimming and J lost 1 base, with 4 bases between them. CDR1 and CDR2 (germline): KGHSH, LQKENI. The CDR3 sequence is 13 residues long. DNA of the CDR3: TGTGCCAGCTCACCCCCGTCCTACAATGAGCAGTTCTTC. Translation gives CASSPPSYNEQFF.

This chain joins TRBV4-1 and TRBJ2-7, with D possibly matching TRBD1 (7 bases). CDR1 and CDR2 (germline): MGHRA, YSYEKL. The V gene lost 1 base and the J gene lost 6 bases, with 16 bases spanning the gap. There are 15 residues in the CDR3. CDR3 protein: CASSQVAGTAGEQYF. In nucleotides, the CDR3 is TGCGCCAGCAGCCAAGTTGCCGGGACAGCGGGCGAGCAGTACTTC.

The chain couples TRBV28 to TRBJ2-7; TRBD1 agrees at 8 bases. Germline V CDR1 and CDR2: MDHEN, SYDVKM. This CDR3 comprises 14 residues. The trim removed 6 bases at V and 5 bases at J, leaving 9 bases unmatched. Written as DNA, the CDR3 is TGTGCCAGCAGGGGGACAGGCAAGGGCCACGAGCAGTACTTC. Its protein product is CASRGTGKGHEQYF.

The chain employs TRBV27 and TRBJ1-4, with D maybe TRBD1 (5 bases). Trimming left V 2 bases short and J 5 bases short, with 9 bases between. CDR3 length: 14 amino acids. Germline-derived CDR1 and CDR2 are MNHEY and SMNVEV (reference sequence). CDR3 DNA sequence: TGTGCCAGCAGTTTACAGGGTCCCAATGAAAAACTGTTTTTT. Encoded protein: CASSLQGPNEKLFF. Variable domain in full (rest from reference TRBV27 and TRBJ1-4): EAQVTQNPRYLITVTGKKLTVTCSQNMNHEYMSWYRQDPGLGLRQIYYSMNVEVTDKGDVPEGYKVSRKEKRNFPLILESPSPNQTSLYFCASSLQGPNEKLFFGSGTQLSVL.

The J gene is TRBJ2-5, the V gene TRBV3-1 (or the pseudogene TRBV3-2); 11 bases map to TRBD2. The V gene end was trimmed by 1 base and the J gene end by 2 bases; junction bases not matched to a gene: 3. The CDR3 is made up of 16 amino acids. CDR1 LGHDT and CDR2 YNNKEL come from the germline V gene (reference sequence). For the CDR3, the DNA is TGTGCCAGCAGCCAAGGGACTAGCGGGCCTCAAGAGACCCAGTACTTC. As protein: CASSQGTSGPQETQYF.

The J gene is TRBJ2-2, the V gene TRBV19; TRBD1 or TRBD2 may be the D gene (5 bases each). The V and J ends lost 4 bases and 6 bases respectively, with 15 bases between them. The germline CDR1 and CDR2 sequences are LNHDA and SQIVND (reference sequence). The CDR3 extends over 15 amino acids. DNA of the CDR3: TGTGCCAGTAGTACCCCCAGGGACGGATCCGGGGAGCTGTTTTTT. It encodes CASSTPRDGSGELFF. Variable domain in full (rest from reference TRBV19 and TRBJ2-2): DGGITQSPKYLFRKEGQNVTLSCEQNLNHDAMYWYRQDPGQGLRLIYYSQIVNDFQKGDIAEGYSVSREKKESFPLTVTSAQKNPTAFYLCASSTPRDGSGELFFGEGSRLTVL.

This sequence joins TRBV10-1 and TRBJ1-2; 7 positions match TRBD1. The J segment lost 4 bases and the V segment lost 6 bases, leaving 8 bases of the junction unmatched. Germline CDR1 WNHNN, CDR2 SYGVQD (reference sequence). CDR3 size: 14 residues. The CDR3 DNA reads TGCGCCAGCAGCCCTAGGCGGGACAGCTATGGCTACACCTTC. This encodes CASSPRRDSYGYTF.

The J gene is TRBJ1-2, the V gene TRBV27; the match to TRBD1 covers 8 bases. With 4 bases clipped from V and 0 bases from J, the junction kept 1 base outside the gene matches. Per the germline V gene, CDR1 is MNHEY and CDR2 is SMNVEV (reference sequence). The CDR3 length is 14 residues. The DNA for the CDR3 is TGTGCCAGCAGTTGGACAGGGTCTAACTATGGCTACACCTTC. Its protein product is CASSWTGSNYGYTF.

J is TRBJ2-7 and V is TRBV30; 9 nucleotides align to TRBD1. V lost 3 bases and J lost 5; bases outside the gene matches: 8. The germline V gene encodes CDR1 GTSNPN and CDR2 SVGIG (reference sequence). The CDR3 extends over 14 amino acids. The CDR3 nucleotides read TGTGCCTGGAGCGGGGGACAGGGTGCCCACGAGCAGTACTTC. Translating gives CAWSGGQGAHEQYF.

This chain uses TRBV3-1 (or the pseudogene TRBV3-2) with TRBJ1-1; D remains unclear. V was clipped by 6 bases and J by 1 base, with 9 bases between them. CDR3 length equals 13 residues. Germline V gene lookup returns CDR1 LGHDT and CDR2 YNNKEL (reference sequence). CDR3: CASSRYGNTEAFF. The CDR3 bases are TGTGCCAGCAGTCGATACGGGAACACTGAAGCTTTCTTT.

The chain joins TRBV6-5 to TRBJ2-7; no clear D gene. CDR1 MNHEY and CDR2 SVGAGI come from the germline V gene. CDR3 size: 15 residues. Deletions cut 7 bases from V and 2 bases from J, with 18 bases between. The DNA for the CDR3 is TGTGCCAGCACCAGCAGTACACTACATACCTACGAGCAGTACTTC. It translates to CASTSSTLHTYEQYF.